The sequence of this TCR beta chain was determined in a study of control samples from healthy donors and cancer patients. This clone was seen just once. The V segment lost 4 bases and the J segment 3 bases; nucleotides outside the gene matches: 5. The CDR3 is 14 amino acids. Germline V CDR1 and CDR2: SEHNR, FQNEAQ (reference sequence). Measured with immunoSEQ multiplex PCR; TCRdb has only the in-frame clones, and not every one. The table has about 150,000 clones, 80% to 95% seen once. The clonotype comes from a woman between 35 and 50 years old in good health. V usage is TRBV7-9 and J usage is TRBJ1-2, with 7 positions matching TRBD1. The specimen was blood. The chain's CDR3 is CASSSTGAHYGYTF. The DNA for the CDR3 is TGTGCCAGCAGCTCCACAGGGGCGCACTATGGCTACACCTTC.